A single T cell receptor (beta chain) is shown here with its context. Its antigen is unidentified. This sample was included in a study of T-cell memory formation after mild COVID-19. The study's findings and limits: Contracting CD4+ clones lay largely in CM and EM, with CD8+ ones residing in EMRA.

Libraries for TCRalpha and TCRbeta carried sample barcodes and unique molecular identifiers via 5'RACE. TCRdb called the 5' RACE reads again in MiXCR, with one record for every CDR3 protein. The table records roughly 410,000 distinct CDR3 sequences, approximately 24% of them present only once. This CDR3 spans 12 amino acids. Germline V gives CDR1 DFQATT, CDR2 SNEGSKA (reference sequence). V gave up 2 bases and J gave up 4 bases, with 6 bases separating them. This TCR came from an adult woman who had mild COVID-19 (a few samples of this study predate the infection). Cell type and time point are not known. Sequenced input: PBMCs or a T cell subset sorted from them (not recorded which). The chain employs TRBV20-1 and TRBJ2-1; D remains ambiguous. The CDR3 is CSARHQYNEQFF. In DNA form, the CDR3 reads TGCAGTGCTAGACACCAGTACAATGAGCAGTTCTTC.